This record concerns one TCR beta chain sequence. What it recognizes is unknown. MiXCR, run by TCRdb on the 5' RACE reads, gives a single entry per CDR3 protein. The sample has approximately 210,000 distinct CDR3 sequences, over 9.5% seen once. V was clipped by 1 base and J by 4 bases, with 14 bases between them. The CDR3 covers 15 residues. The germline V gene has CDR1 SGHTA and CDR2 FQGNSA. This sample was included in a study of T-cell memory formation after mild COVID-19. General study results and limits: CD4/CD8 balance held among clones contracting day 15 to 85, and later expanders leaned CD4+. The pre-infection memory compartment contained some responding clones, suggesting cross-reactive memory joined.

This TCR came from a young man who had mild COVID-19 (a few samples of this study predate the infection). Cell type and time point are not known. The genes are TRBV7-2 and TRBJ2-7, with a tentative D call TRBD1 (5 bases). Material: PBMCs or a T cell subset sorted from them (not recorded which). The CDR3 sequence: CASSLGYQGNYEQYF. The DNA for the CDR3 is TGTGCCAGCAGCTTAGGGTACCAGGGAAATTACGAGCAGTACTTC. Together with reference TRBV7-2 and TRBJ2-7, the CDR3 gives the full variable domain: GAGVSQSPSNKVTEKGKDVELRCDPISGHTALYWYRQSLGQGLEFLIYFQGNSAPDKSGLPSDRFSAERTGGSVSTLTIQRTQQEDSAVYLCASSLGYQGNYEQYFGPGTRLTVT.